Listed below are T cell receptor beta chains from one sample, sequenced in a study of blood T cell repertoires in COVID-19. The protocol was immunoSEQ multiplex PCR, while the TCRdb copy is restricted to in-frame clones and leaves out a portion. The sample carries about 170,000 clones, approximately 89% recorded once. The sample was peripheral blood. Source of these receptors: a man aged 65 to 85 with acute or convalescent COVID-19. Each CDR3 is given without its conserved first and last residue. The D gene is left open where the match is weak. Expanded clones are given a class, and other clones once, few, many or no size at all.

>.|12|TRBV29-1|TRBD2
RVAGTSGTDTQY
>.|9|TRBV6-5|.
ASSLGGEQY
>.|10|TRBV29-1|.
SALGQNQPQH
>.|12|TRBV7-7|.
ASSLSPADNEQF
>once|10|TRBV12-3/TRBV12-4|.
ASSPAGSPLH
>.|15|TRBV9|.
ASSARSTGSSTGELF
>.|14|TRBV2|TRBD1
ASSPGEGQGGTEAF
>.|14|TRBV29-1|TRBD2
SVTGGLLAASGEQY
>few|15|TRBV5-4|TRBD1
ASSPGTGRPNTGELF
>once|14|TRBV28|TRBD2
ASSSLAGAEGNEQY
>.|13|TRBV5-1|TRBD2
ASALAGGNAAEQF
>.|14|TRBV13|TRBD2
ASSPGTSGISYEQY
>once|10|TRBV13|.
ASSLSSYEQY
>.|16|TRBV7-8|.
ASSRLVGLNKYQETQY
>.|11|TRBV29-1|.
SATGRTNEKLF
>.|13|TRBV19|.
ASTGSGRSTDTQY
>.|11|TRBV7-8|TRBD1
ASSSRGDYGYT
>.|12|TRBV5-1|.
ASSSLQGNTEAF
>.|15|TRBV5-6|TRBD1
ASSWGLTGLGGYGYT
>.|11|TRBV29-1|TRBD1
STRQGVSYGYT
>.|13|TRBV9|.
ASSVVGELSGELF
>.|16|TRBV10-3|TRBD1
AISGRPGQGDFNQPQH
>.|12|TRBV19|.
ASSIGGPNQPQH
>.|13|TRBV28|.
ASSSLTGSGEKLF
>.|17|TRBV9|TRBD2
ASSVAPPGLAGGSGELF
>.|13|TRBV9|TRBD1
ASSVEGQSSYEQY
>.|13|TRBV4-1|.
ASSQTGTANTEAF
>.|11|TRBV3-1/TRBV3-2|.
ASTDAGGRPQH
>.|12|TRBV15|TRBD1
ATSTGDRGNTIY